This T cell receptor (beta chain) was sequenced during a study of circulating and synovial CD4+ cells in juvenile arthritis. Study results and limitations: Some such blood samples were as oligoclonal as synovium.

After removal of 6 bases from V and 11 bases from J, the junction contained 15 bases not matched to a gene. This CDR3 is 14 amino acids long. Per germline, CDR1 MNHNY and CDR2 SVGAGI (reference sequence). The method was immunoSEQ multiplex PCR; TCRdb's version includes in-frame clones alone and lacks a portion of them. The table lists approximately 36,000 clones, around 95% of them singletons. As concerns this clone: As yet, its antigen is unknown.

Sequenced sample: CD4+ T cells from blood. The gene calls are TRBV6-6 and TRBJ2-5, with TRBD1 matching over 7 bases. The sequence was obtained from a human donor with juvenile idiopathic arthritis. CDR3 loop: CASSLPGQTSRQYF. The CDR3 nucleotides read TGTGCCAGCAGCCTCCCGGGACAGACCTCCCGGCAGTACTTC.